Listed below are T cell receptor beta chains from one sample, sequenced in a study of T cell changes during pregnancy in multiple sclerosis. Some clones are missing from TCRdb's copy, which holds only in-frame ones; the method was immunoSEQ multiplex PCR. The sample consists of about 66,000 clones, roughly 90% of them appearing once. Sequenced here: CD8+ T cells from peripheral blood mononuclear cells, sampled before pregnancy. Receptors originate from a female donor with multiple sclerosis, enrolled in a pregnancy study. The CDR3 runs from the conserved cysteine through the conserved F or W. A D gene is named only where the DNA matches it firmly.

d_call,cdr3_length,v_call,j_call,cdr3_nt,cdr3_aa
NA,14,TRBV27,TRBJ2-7,TGTGCCAGCAGTTTATTCGGCGGGCGGGACGAGCAGTACTTC,CASSLFGGRDEQYF
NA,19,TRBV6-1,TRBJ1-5,TGTGCCAGCAGTGAAGCAACCGGTCAATCGATTTATAGCAATCAGCCCCAGCATTTT,CASSEATGQSIYSNQPQHF
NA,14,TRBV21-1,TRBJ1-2,TGTGCCAGCAGCCTTAGAGGGATTGGTAATGGCTACACCTTC,CASSLRGIGNGYTF
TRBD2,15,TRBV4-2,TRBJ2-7,TGTGCCAGCAGCCAAAACGGACTAGCGGCTTACGAGCAGTACTTC,CASSQNGLAAYEQYF
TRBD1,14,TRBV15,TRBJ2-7,TGTGCCACCAGCATTGGGACAGGAATAGACGAGCAGTACTTC,CATSIGTGIDEQYF
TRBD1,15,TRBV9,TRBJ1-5,TGTGCCAGCAGCCCCCAGACAGGGGCTAATCAGCCCCAGCATTTT,CASSPQTGANQPQHF
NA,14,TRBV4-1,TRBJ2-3,TGCGCCAGCAGCCAAGTCCCAGGCACAGATACGCAGTATTTT,CASSQVPGTDTQYF
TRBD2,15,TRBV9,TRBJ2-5,TGTGCCAGCAGCACTAGCGGGGGGGCACAAGAGACCCAGTACTTC,CASSTSGGAQETQYF
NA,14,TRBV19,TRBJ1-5,TGTGCCAGTAGTGCGGGACGGGACAATCAGCCCCAGCATTTT,CASSAGRDNQPQHF
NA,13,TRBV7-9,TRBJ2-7,TGTGCCAGCAGCTTAGGCCCAGGGGCCGAGCAGTACTTC,CASSLGPGAEQYF
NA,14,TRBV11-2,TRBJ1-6,TGTGCCAGCAGCTTAGCGCAGGGGTACTCACCCCTCCACTTT,CASSLAQGYSPLHF
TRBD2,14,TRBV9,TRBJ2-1,TGTGCCAGCAGCGTTGGCGGGGGGGCAGATGAGCAGTTCTTC,CASSVGGGADEQFF
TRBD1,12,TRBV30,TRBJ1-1,TGTGCCTGGGACAGGGTCGGCACTGAAGCTTTCTTT,CAWDRVGTEAFF
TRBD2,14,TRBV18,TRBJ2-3,TGTGCCAGCTCACAGAGCGGGGGCACAGATACGCAGTATTTT,CASSQSGGTDTQYF
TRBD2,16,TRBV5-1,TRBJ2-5,TGCGCCAGCAGCTTGACACTAGCGGGGGAGGAGGAGACCCAGTACTTC,CASSLTLAGEEETQYF